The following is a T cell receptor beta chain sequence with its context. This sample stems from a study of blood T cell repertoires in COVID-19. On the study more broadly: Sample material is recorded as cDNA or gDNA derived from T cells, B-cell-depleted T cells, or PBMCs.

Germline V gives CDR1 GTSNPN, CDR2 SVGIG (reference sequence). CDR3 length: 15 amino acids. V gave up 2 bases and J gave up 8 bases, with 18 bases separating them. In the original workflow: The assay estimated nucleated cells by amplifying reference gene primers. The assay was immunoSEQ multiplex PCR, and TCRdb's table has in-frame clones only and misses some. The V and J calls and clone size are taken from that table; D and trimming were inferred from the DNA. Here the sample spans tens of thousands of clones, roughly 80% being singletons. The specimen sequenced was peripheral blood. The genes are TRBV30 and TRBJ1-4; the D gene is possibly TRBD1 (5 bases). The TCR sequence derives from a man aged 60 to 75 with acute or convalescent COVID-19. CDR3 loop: CAWSFASGGLEKLFF. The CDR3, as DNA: TGTGCCTGGAGTTTCGCTTCCGGGGGATTAGAAAAACTGTTTTTT.